This is a list of T cell receptor beta chains from one sample in a study of CD8 T cells in Susac syndrome. TCRdb called the immunoSEQ multiplex PCR reads again in MiXCR, with one record for every CDR3 protein. The data hold about 120,000 distinct CDR3 sequences, with roughly 91% observed a single time. The sample was CD4+ T cells from PBMCs. These receptors came from a human donor in good health. Each CDR3 is given with its conserved first and last residue. Fields, in order: V gene, D gene, J gene, clone size, CDR3 protein, CDR3 DNA. D genes are given only for firm matches. The size field is filled for only some rows; it gives once, few, many or a size class.

V gene: TRBV6-6
D gene: -
J gene: TRBJ1-1
clone size: -
CDR3 protein: CASSYGAPAEAFF
CDR3 DNA: TGTGCCAGCAGTTACGGGGCGCCAGCGGAAGCTTTCTTT

V gene: TRBV6-2/TRBV6-3
D gene: TRBD1
J gene: TRBJ1-2
clone size: -
CDR3 protein: CASSRYGTGNNYGYTF
CDR3 DNA: TGTGCCAGCAGCCGATATGGGACAGGAAATAACTATGGCTACACCTTC

V gene: TRBV5-4
D gene: TRBD2
J gene: TRBJ2-2
clone size: -
CDR3 protein: CASSLTSGVTGELFF
CDR3 DNA: TGTGCCAGCAGCTTGACTAGCGGGGTCACCGGGGAGCTGTTTTTT

V gene: TRBV20-1
D gene: TRBD2
J gene: TRBJ2-2
clone size: -
CDR3 protein: CSARAPRGTSGKNTGELFF
CDR3 DNA: TGCAGTGCTAGAGCGCCCCGGGGGACTAGCGGGAAGAACACCGGGGAGCTGTTTTTT

V gene: TRBV5-1
D gene: -
J gene: TRBJ1-1
clone size: -
CDR3 protein: CASSLGYGREAFF
CDR3 DNA: TGCGCCAGCAGCTTGGGCTACGGACGCGAAGCTTTCTTT

V gene: TRBV20-1
D gene: -
J gene: TRBJ2-7
clone size: -
CDR3 protein: CSARHKDRSSYEQYF
CDR3 DNA: TGCAGTGCTAGACATAAGGACCGGAGCTCCTACGAGCAGTACTTC

V gene: TRBV9
D gene: -
J gene: TRBJ2-2
clone size: -
CDR3 protein: CASSPGGGTGELFF
CDR3 DNA: TGTGCCAGCAGTCCTGGAGGGGGGACCGGGGAGCTGTTTTTT

V gene: TRBV4-3
D gene: -
J gene: TRBJ1-2
clone size: -
CDR3 protein: CASSQQGGRNGYTF
CDR3 DNA: TGCGCCAGCAGCCAGCAGGGAGGAAGGAACGGCTACACCTTC

V gene: TRBV7-2
D gene: -
J gene: TRBJ1-2
clone size: -
CDR3 protein: CASSALGGPGYTF
CDR3 DNA: TGTGCCAGCAGCGCTCTGGGGGGCCCTGGCTACACCTTC

V gene: TRBV3-1
D gene: -
J gene: TRBJ1-3
clone size: -
CDR3 protein: CASSQGTGTSGNTIYF
CDR3 DNA: TGTGCCAGCAGCCAAGGCACAGGCACCTCTGGAAACACCATATATTTT

V gene: TRBV7-3
D gene: TRBD2
J gene: TRBJ2-3
clone size: -
CDR3 protein: CASSLNPIGGRSTDTQYF
CDR3 DNA: TGTGCCAGCAGCTTAAACCCCATTGGCGGGAGGAGCACAGATACGCAGTATTTT

V gene: TRBV10-3
D gene: TRBD1
J gene: TRBJ2-2
clone size: -
CDR3 protein: CATRQGTANTGELFF
CDR3 DNA: TGTGCCACCCGCCAGGGGACAGCAAACACCGGGGAGCTGTTTTTT

V gene: TRBV7-8
D gene: TRBD1
J gene: TRBJ2-1
clone size: -
CDR3 protein: CASSPGTDGEQFF
CDR3 DNA: TGTGCCAGCAGCCCGGGGACAGACGGTGAGCAGTTCTTC

V gene: TRBV12-3/TRBV12-4
D gene: -
J gene: TRBJ2-1
clone size: -
CDR3 protein: CASSLTGVGNEQFF
CDR3 DNA: TGTGCCAGCAGTTTGACGGGAGTGGGGAATGAGCAGTTCTTC

V gene: TRBV20-1
D gene: -
J gene: TRBJ1-2
clone size: -
CDR3 protein: CSHYAGANGGYTF
CDR3 DNA: TGCAGTCATTACGCCGGGGCAAACGGTGGCTACACCTTC

V gene: TRBV19
D gene: -
J gene: TRBJ2-6
clone size: -
CDR3 protein: CASSESGPGANVLTF
CDR3 DNA: TGTGCCAGTAGTGAATCAGGGCCGGGGGCCAACGTCCTGACTTTC

V gene: TRBV14
D gene: TRBD2
J gene: TRBJ2-7
clone size: -
CDR3 protein: CASSWTSGGSYEQYF
CDR3 DNA: TGTGCCAGCAGCTGGACTAGCGGGGGTTCCTACGAGCAGTACTTC

V gene: TRBV6-1
D gene: -
J gene: TRBJ2-7
clone size: -
CDR3 protein: CASSDPNKAYEQYF
CDR3 DNA: TGTGCCAGCAGTGACCCCAACAAGGCCTACGAGCAGTACTTC

V gene: TRBV15
D gene: TRBD1
J gene: TRBJ2-5
clone size: -
CDR3 protein: CATSRVGTGEETQYF
CDR3 DNA: TGTGCCACCAGCAGAGTTGGGACAGGGGAAGAGACCCAGTACTTC

V gene: TRBV27
D gene: -
J gene: TRBJ2-3
clone size: -
CDR3 protein: CASSSVDRFTDTQYF
CDR3 DNA: TGTGCCAGCAGTTCCGTTGACAGGTTCACAGATACGCAGTATTTT

V gene: TRBV5-4
D gene: -
J gene: TRBJ2-6
clone size: once
CDR3 protein: CASSPDGGLRARSGANVLTF
CDR3 DNA: TGTGCCAGCAGCCCGGATGGGGGGCTACGGGCCCGCTCTGGGGCCAACGTCCTGACTTTC

V gene: TRBV7-9
D gene: TRBD1
J gene: TRBJ1-1
clone size: -
CDR3 protein: CASSMDRDVFF
CDR3 DNA: TGTGCCAGCAGCATGGACAGGGATGTTTTCTTT

V gene: TRBV28
D gene: TRBD1
J gene: TRBJ2-7
clone size: -
CDR3 protein: CASRRTLQGAREQYF
CDR3 DNA: TGTGCCAGCAGAAGGACATTGCAGGGGGCTCGCGAGCAGTACTTC

V gene: TRBV15
D gene: TRBD1
J gene: TRBJ2-7
clone size: few
CDR3 protein: CATSRGKSRQGVTEQYF
CDR3 DNA: TGTGCCACCAGCAGAGGAAAATCTCGACAGGGAGTAACCGAGCAGTACTTC

V gene: TRBV6-6
D gene: TRBD2
J gene: TRBJ2-7
clone size: -
CDR3 protein: CASSPRLAGDAEQYF
CDR3 DNA: TGTGCCAGCAGTCCTCGACTAGCGGGAGACGCCGAGCAGTACTTC

V gene: TRBV30
D gene: -
J gene: TRBJ1-1
clone size: -
CDR3 protein: CAWNADYLGAEAFF
CDR3 DNA: TGTGCCTGGAACGCTGATTACTTAGGTGCTGAAGCTTTCTTT

V gene: TRBV12-3/TRBV12-4
D gene: TRBD1
J gene: TRBJ1-1
clone size: -
CDR3 protein: CASSSSDRFGTEAFF
CDR3 DNA: TGTGCCAGCAGTTCATCGGACAGGTTCGGCACTGAAGCTTTCTTT

V gene: TRBV12-3/TRBV12-4
D gene: -
J gene: TRBJ1-5
clone size: -
CDR3 protein: CASSAEAGDQPQHF
CDR3 DNA: TGTGCCAGCAGTGCGGAGGCAGGCGATCAGCCCCAGCATTTT

V gene: TRBV4-3
D gene: -
J gene: TRBJ2-7
clone size: once
CDR3 protein: CASSQATQSYEQYF
CDR3 DNA: TGCGCCAGCAGCCAAGCAACCCAGTCTTACGAGCAGTACTTC

V gene: TRBV5-6
D gene: TRBD1
J gene: TRBJ1-1
clone size: -
CDR3 protein: CASSLHPLDRANTEAFF
CDR3 DNA: TGTGCCAGCAGCCTCCATCCTTTAGACAGGGCGAACACTGAAGCTTTCTTT

V gene: TRBV5-1
D gene: TRBD1
J gene: TRBJ1-2
clone size: -
CDR3 protein: CASSPTGTGLDYGYTF
CDR3 DNA: TGCGCCAGCAGCCCGACCGGGACAGGGTTGGACTATGGCTACACCTTC

V gene: TRBV7-3
D gene: TRBD2
J gene: TRBJ2-1
clone size: -
CDR3 protein: CASSLTAGGPMGNEQFF
CDR3 DNA: TGTGCCAGCAGCTTAACGGCGGGGGGCCCTATGGGCAATGAGCAGTTCTTC

V gene: TRBV5-1
D gene: TRBD2
J gene: TRBJ2-3
clone size: -
CDR3 protein: CASSPWTSGGTDTQYF
CDR3 DNA: TGCGCCAGCAGCCCGTGGACTAGCGGGGGCACAGATACGCAGTATTTT

V gene: TRBV4-1
D gene: TRBD2
J gene: TRBJ2-4
clone size: -
CDR3 protein: CASSPGGVGKAKNIQYF
CDR3 DNA: TGCGCCAGCAGCCCGGGAGGCGTTGGGAAAGCCAAAAACATTCAGTACTTC

V gene: TRBV11-3
D gene: -
J gene: TRBJ1-1
clone size: -
CDR3 protein: CASSLYSGTEAFF
CDR3 DNA: TGTGCCAGCAGCTTGTATTCAGGGACTGAAGCTTTCTTT

V gene: TRBV23-1
D gene: -
J gene: TRBJ1-5
clone size: -
CDR3 protein: CASSRQPQHF
CDR3 DNA: TGCGCCAGCAGTAGACAGCCCCAGCATTTT

V gene: TRBV28
D gene: TRBD1
J gene: TRBJ2-3
clone size: -
CDR3 protein: CASSRGQGRLADTQYF
CDR3 DNA: TGTGCCAGCAGTCGGGGACAGGGGAGATTGGCAGATACGCAGTATTTT

V gene: TRBV20-1
D gene: TRBD1
J gene: TRBJ2-1
clone size: -
CDR3 protein: CSARSRTGSYNEQFF
CDR3 DNA: TGCAGTGCTAGATCGCGGACAGGCTCCTACAATGAGCAGTTCTTC

V gene: TRBV10-3
D gene: -
J gene: TRBJ2-3
clone size: -
CDR3 protein: CAISEGGPTDTQYF
CDR3 DNA: TGTGCCATCAGTGAGGGAGGTCCCACAGATACGCAGTATTTT

V gene: TRBV7-2
D gene: -
J gene: TRBJ2-4
clone size: -
CDR3 protein: CASSLAPAKNIQYF
CDR3 DNA: TGTGCCAGCAGCTTAGCCCCAGCCAAAAACATTCAGTACTTC

V gene: TRBV6-5
D gene: -
J gene: TRBJ2-7
clone size: -
CDR3 protein: CASSYEGRAQQYF
CDR3 DNA: TGTGCCAGCAGTTACGAAGGCAGGGCACAGCAGTACTTC

V gene: TRBV3-1
D gene: -
J gene: TRBJ1-2
clone size: once
CDR3 protein: CASSQDEGDTSGYTF
CDR3 DNA: TGTGCCAGCAGCCAAGATGAGGGGGATACAAGTGGCTACACCTTC

V gene: TRBV11-1
D gene: -
J gene: TRBJ2-7
clone size: -
CDR3 protein: CASSLNFVVYEQYF
CDR3 DNA: TGTGCCAGCAGCTTAAATTTCGTGGTCTACGAGCAGTACTTC

V gene: TRBV6-6
D gene: -
J gene: TRBJ1-1
clone size: -
CDR3 protein: CASSYEGNTEAFF
CDR3 DNA: TGTGCCAGCAGTTACGAAGGGAACACTGAAGCTTTCTTT

V gene: TRBV25-1
D gene: TRBD2
J gene: TRBJ2-3
clone size: -
CDR3 protein: CASSDLWGRAPGTQYF
CDR3 DNA: TGTGCCAGCAGTGACTTGTGGGGGAGGGCCCCGGGTACGCAGTATTTT

V gene: TRBV18
D gene: TRBD1
J gene: TRBJ1-3
clone size: once
CDR3 protein: CASSPRPDRGNTIYF
CDR3 DNA: TGTGCCAGCTCACCACGGCCGGACAGGGGAAACACCATATATTTT

V gene: TRBV2
D gene: TRBD1
J gene: TRBJ1-4
clone size: -
CDR3 protein: CASSDPGTVTEKLFF
CDR3 DNA: TGTGCCAGCAGTGACCCAGGGACAGTTACTGAAAAACTGTTTTTT

V gene: TRBV19
D gene: -
J gene: TRBJ1-2
clone size: -
CDR3 protein: CASSILYGYTF
CDR3 DNA: TGTGCCAGTAGTATCCTCTATGGCTACACCTTC

V gene: TRBV13
D gene: TRBD2
J gene: TRBJ2-1
clone size: -
CDR3 protein: CASSKLAGNLNEQFF
CDR3 DNA: TGTGCCAGCAGCAAACTAGCGGGGAACCTGAATGAGCAGTTCTTC

V gene: TRBV29-1
D gene: -
J gene: TRBJ2-5
clone size: -
CDR3 protein: CSAGGGDSQVTTQYF
CDR3 DNA: TGCAGCGCCGGCGGTGGGGACTCCCAAGTAACGACCCAGTACTTC

V gene: TRBV6-2/TRBV6-3
D gene: -
J gene: TRBJ1-5
clone size: -
CDR3 protein: CASSYSRQIFNQPQHF
CDR3 DNA: TGTGCCAGCAGTTACTCGAGGCAGATTTTTAATCAGCCCCAGCATTTT

V gene: TRBV7-2
D gene: -
J gene: TRBJ2-3
clone size: once
CDR3 protein: CASSTGGAGTDTQYF
CDR3 DNA: TGTGCCAGCAGCACCGGTGGGGCCGGCACAGATACGCAGTATTTT

V gene: TRBV5-1
D gene: TRBD1
J gene: TRBJ2-7
clone size: -
CDR3 protein: CARTGTYEQYF
CDR3 DNA: TGCGCGCGGACAGGGACCTACGAGCAGTACTTC

V gene: TRBV7-7
D gene: -
J gene: TRBJ1-1
clone size: -
CDR3 protein: CASSLAPNTEAFF
CDR3 DNA: TGTGCTAGCAGCTTAGCCCCGAACACTGAAGCTTTCTTT

V gene: TRBV6-2/TRBV6-3
D gene: TRBD2
J gene: TRBJ2-5
clone size: -
CDR3 protein: CASSRGLAGGETQYF
CDR3 DNA: TGTGCCAGCAGTCGGGGACTAGCGGGAGGGGAGACCCAGTACTTC

V gene: TRBV27
D gene: -
J gene: TRBJ2-6
clone size: -
CDR3 protein: CASTKGTSGANVLTF
CDR3 DNA: TGTGCCAGCACAAAAGGGACATCTGGGGCCAACGTCCTGACTTTC

V gene: TRBV14
D gene: -
J gene: TRBJ2-6
clone size: -
CDR3 protein: CASSPPSRSGANVLTF
CDR3 DNA: TGTGCCAGCAGCCCCCCGAGTCGCTCTGGGGCCAACGTCCTGACTTTC

V gene: TRBV27
D gene: -
J gene: TRBJ1-2
clone size: -
CDR3 protein: CASSLFRGSMEGGYGYTF
CDR3 DNA: TGTGCCAGCAGTTTATTTAGGGGATCGATGGAGGGGGGCTATGGCTACACCTTC